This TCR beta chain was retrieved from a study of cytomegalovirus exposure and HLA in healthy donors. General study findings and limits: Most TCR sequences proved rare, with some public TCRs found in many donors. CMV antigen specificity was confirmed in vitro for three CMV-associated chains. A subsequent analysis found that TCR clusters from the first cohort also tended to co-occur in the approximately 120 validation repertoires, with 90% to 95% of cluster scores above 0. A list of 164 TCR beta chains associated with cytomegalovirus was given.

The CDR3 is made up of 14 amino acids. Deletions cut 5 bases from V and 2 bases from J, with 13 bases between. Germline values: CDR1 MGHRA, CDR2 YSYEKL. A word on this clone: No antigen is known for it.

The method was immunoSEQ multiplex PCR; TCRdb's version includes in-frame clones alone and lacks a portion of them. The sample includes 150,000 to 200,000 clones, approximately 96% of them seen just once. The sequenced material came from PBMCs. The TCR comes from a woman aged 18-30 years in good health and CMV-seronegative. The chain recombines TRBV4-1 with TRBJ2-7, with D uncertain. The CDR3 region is CASSIAQSAYEQYF. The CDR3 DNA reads TGCGCCAGCAGCATTGCTCAATCGGCCTACGAGCAGTACTTC.